This passage covers 6 T cell receptor beta chains from one sample sequenced in a study of T cell responses to AZD1222 COVID-19 vaccine. Method: immunoSEQ multiplex PCR; TCRdb's copy keeps in-frame clones and lacks some. This sample yields fewer than 150,000 clones, of which more than 85% are seen a single time; 6.5% to 7.5% belongs to the top ten. The sample was peripheral blood, taken 28 days after the second AZD1222 dose. The receptors shown here come from an adult who received the AZD1222 COVID-19 vaccine.

This chain connects TRBV29-1 to TRBJ2-3; TRBD2 matches 13 bases. The CDR3 extends over 17 amino acids. V was pared by 5 bases and J by 0 bases, with 8 bases of the junction left unmatched. Germline loops: CDR1 SQVTM, CDR2 ANQGSEA. The CDR3 protein is CSVIRLAGGRSTDTQYF. In nucleotides, the CDR3 is TGCAGCGTTATTAGACTAGCGGGGGGCCGGAGCACAGATACGCAGTATTTT.

This clone was recorded once. V usage is TRBV27 and J usage is TRBJ1-1; maybe TRBD1 (6 bases). The CDR3 covers 15 residues. The germline V gene encodes CDR1 MNHEY and CDR2 SMNVEV (reference sequence). Trimming stripped 5 bases from V and 2 bases from J, with 15 bases between. The CDR3 nucleotides are TGTGCCAGCAGTCTGCGACAGGACCTAAACACTGAAGCTTTCTTT. Translating it yields CASSLRQDLNTEAFF.

The chain has TRBV11-2 and TRBJ2-7; maybe TRBD2 (5 bases). The ends were cut back, 8 bases at V and 6 bases at J, with 17 bases in the middle. The CDR3 spans 13 residues. Germline V gene data show CDR1 as SGHAT and CDR2 as FQNNGV. CDR3 sequence (DNA): TGTGCCAGCGCTTATCTGAGGGTATCCGAGCAGTACTTC. Translation: CASAYLRVSEQYF.

In this sample, this clone is medium-sized (0.01 to 0.1%). The rearrangement links TRBV21-1 to TRBJ1-5. TRBV21-1 is labeled a pseudogene. The CDR3 is made up of 16 amino acids. CDR3 loop: CASSKAIGAFWRPQHF. The CDR3 region has the DNA TGTGCCAGCAGCAAAGCCATAGGTGCCTTTTGGAGACCCCAGCATTTT.

The V and J genes are TRBV20-1 and TRBJ2-5; D gene ambiguous. There are 11 residues in the CDR3. Germline V lookup: CDR1 DFQATT, CDR2 SNEGSKA (reference sequence). V was trimmed by 4 bases and J by 4 bases, leaving 7 bases between them. The CDR3 DNA follows: TGCAGTGCTAAGTACGGAGAGACCCAGTACTTC. It is translated as CSAKYGETQYF.

The chain combines TRBV5-1 with TRBJ2-1; 8 positions match TRBD2. Germline CDR1 is SGHRS and CDR2 is YFSETQ. The CDR3 runs 16 residues. V was pared by 4 bases and J by 0 bases, with 6 bases of the junction left unmatched. The CDR3 bases are TGCGCCAGCAGCGGGACTAGTTCGAGCTCCTACAATGAGCAGTTCTTC. Translation: CASSGTSSSSYNEQFF. The full variable domain, rest sourced from reference TRBV5-1 and TRBJ2-1, is KAGVTQTPRYLIKTRGQQVTLSCSPISGHRSVSWYQQTPGQGLQFLFEYFSETQRNKGNFPGRFSGRQFSNSRSEMNVSTLELGDSALYLCASSGTSSSSYNEQFFGPGTRLTVL.